This T cell receptor (beta chain) comes out of a study of identical twins (dated by TCRdb to 2016 to 2017). Background for the entire study: TCR alpha and beta repertoires from monozygotic twins, unrelated adults of various ages and cord blood were deep-sequenced to test whether fetal clonotypes persist. Replicate twin experiments were performed at different times using different library preparation protocols to rule out contamination.

Only healthy Caucasian donors were included. The twin cohort consisted of three pairs of female monozygotic twins, all aged about 18 to 29 years. Positive isolation kits from Invitrogen were used to isolate CD4+ and CD8+ T cell populations. Library preparation was by 5' RACE. The listed sequencing device is Illumina HiSeq 2000. Template switching added a universal primer binding site, and the final cDNA carried a unique molecular identifier that allowed TCR cDNA molecules to be counted accurately. First-strand cDNA for TCR alpha and beta chains was synthesized from specific primers in the conserved constant-segment region. Each cDNA library was double barcoded, with a SMART-Mk sample barcode plus Illumina barcodes, to control for contamination. TruSeq adapter sequences, together with Illumina sample barcodes, were added in two successive PCR steps. The TCR alpha and beta cDNA libraries were sequenced on the Illumina HiSeq platform using custom primers. Per the authors' processing: MiGEC was used to process raw reads and extract unique molecular identifiers, and MiXCR was used to find CDR3 positions. Recombination models were inferred per individual with the repgenHMM and IGoR tools using an EM algorithm. Shared clonotype analysis was performed with the tcR package in R, normalizing sharing by the product of cloneset sizes. Out-of-frame nonproductive sequences were analyzed to study raw recombination free of thymic and clonal selection effects. TCRdb reprocessed the public reads (quality trimming at Q25 with fastp, clone calling with MiXCR) and kept in-frame beta chains. Duplicate CDR3 protein sequences are folded into a single record with the most common DNA and genes. TCRdb's processing, not the authors' own work, is the source of the V and J calls. For this sample the table gives about 530,000 distinct CDR3 sequences, of which approximately 20% were detected only once. Together, the top ten hold about 0.48% of the sample.

This clonotype was observed a handful of times. Its cognate antigen has yet to be identified. The input lacks base qualities; no much larger clone sits a single base away. Overall study results and their limits: Because the same donors could not be followed over many years, the conclusions relied on cross-sectional statistical analysis. Excess twin sharing in beta out-of-frame sequences was weaker because fewer shared sequences lowered the signal-to-noise ratio. Abundant cord blood beta clonotypes had fewer insertions, young adult naive repertoires showed a similar but weaker trend, and memory repertoires showed no such trend. Out-of-frame TCR alpha sharing in monozygotic twins was systematically underestimated by recombination models, whereas sharing between unrelated individuals was in agreement with the recombination models. Compared with coincidental sharing between unrelated individuals, out-of-frame TCR alpha sequences shared between twins had an excess of sequences with low generation probability. Invariant T cells such as MAIT and iNKT could partly confound zero-insertion analyses, though diverse VJ usage argued against this for most clonotypes.

The CDR3 sequence holds 17 residues, the cysteine and phenylalanine included. Of the read, only the CDR3 DNA is kept; its 51 bases are in frame from base 1. Trimming removed 1 base from V and 5 bases from J; the gene matches leave 10 bases unexplained. The germline V gene supplies CDR1 SGHRS and CDR2 YFSETQ. These data were also filed under a second study, of yellow fever vaccine responses in identical twins. From the second report: The authors reported that the T cell response to vaccination in identical twins appeared partly convergent and partly personalized. The study precisely tracked vaccine-responding T cell clones in identical twins.

The sequence links TRBV5-1 to TRBJ2-1; 9 central nucleotides agree with TRBD1. The sample was CD4+ T cells sorted from blood. The clonotype originates from a woman aged 18 to 35 in good health. The DNA sequence is as follows: TGCGCCAGCAGCTTGCGGGCCCCGAGGACAGGGGACAATGAGCAGTTCTTC. Its product reads: CASSLRAPRTGDNEQFF.